These 20 T cell receptor beta chains were all obtained from the same sample, sequenced in a study of beta chain features in type 1 diabetes. Points from the study as a whole: Patients with Type 1 diabetes showed moderately but significantly shorter TCRB CDR3s in all four CD4+ subsets.

Every bit of the isolated RNA underwent reverse transcription, so sequencing read expressed TCRB transcripts. The table came from immunoSEQ multiplex PCR; TCRdb's copy has only in-frame clones and leaves some out. The table has about 300,000 clones, about 13% seen once; the top ten hold roughly 0.016%. For these receptors, no antigen is known. Specimen: naive CD4+ T cells from blood. Receptor source: a woman between 18 and 29 years old with type 1 diabetes.

The rearrangement joins TRBV5-1 to TRBJ2-1; no clear D. Trimming took 2 bases from V and 7 from J, leaving 7 bases between them. Germline loops: CDR1 SGHRS, CDR2 YFSETQ. This CDR3 spans 12 amino acids. In nucleotides, the CDR3 is TGCGCCAGCAGCTTTGAGAGGAATGAGCAGTTCTTC. Protein: CASSFERNEQFF.

CDR3 region: CASSLSREAEAFF. CDR3 DNA: TGTGCCAGCAGCTTAAGCAGGGAGGCTGAAGCTTTCTTT. The genes are TRBV7-9 and TRBJ1-1, with TRBD1 as a possible D gene (5 bases). CDR1 is SEHNR, CDR2 FQNEAQ, per germline (reference sequence). Trimming shortened V by 2 bases and J by 6 bases, and 10 bases separated the two germline ends. This CDR3 is 13 amino acids long.

The rearrangement joins TRBV4-3 to TRBJ1-1; possibly TRBD1 for D (6 bases). This CDR3 is 14 amino acids long. V lost 4 bases and J 4 bases, leaving 13 bases between the germline ends. Looked up from germline, CDR1 is LGHNA and CDR2 is YSLEER. Here the CDR3 reads CASSRNRVGTEAFF. As DNA, the CDR3 is TGCGCCAGCAGCCGGAACAGGGTCGGCACTGAAGCTTTCTTT.

This rearrangement joins TRBV7-2 to TRBJ1-5; 7 positions match TRBD1. V was clipped by 1 base and J by 6 bases; unmatched bases: 6. CDR1 SGHTA and CDR2 FQGNSA come from the germline V gene. This CDR3 comprises 15 residues. CDR3 sequence: CASSLGQGGGQPQHF. The CDR3 bases are TGTGCCAGCAGCTTAGGTCAAGGGGGCGGTCAGCCCCAGCATTTT. The variable domain in full, completed from reference TRBV7-2 and TRBJ1-5, reads GAGVSQSPSNKVTEKGKDVELRCDPISGHTALYWYRQSLGQGLEFLIYFQGNSAPDKSGLPSDRFSAERTGGSVSTLTIQRTQQEDSAVYLCASSLGQGGGQPQHFGDGTRLSIL.

The sample holds a few counts of this clone. J is TRBJ1-5 and V is TRBV28; no definite D call. Germline V gene sequence: CDR1 MDHEN, CDR2 SYDVKM. Trimming stripped 8 bases from V and 0 bases from J, with 11 bases between. The CDR3 runs 14 residues. DNA of the CDR3: TGTGCCAGCTCCGAGCCTTATAGCAATCAGCCCCAGCATTTT. Its translation is CASSEPYSNQPQHF.

The chain uses TRBV6-6 and TRBJ2-3, with TRBD2 as a possible D gene (6 bases). CDR3 length: 12 amino acids. V shed 10 bases and J shed 4 bases, with 12 bases lying between them. Germline V CDR1 and CDR2: MNHNY, SVGAGI (reference sequence). The CDR3 loop is CATGRRADTQYF. CDR3 DNA: TGTGCCACCGGGCGGAGGGCAGATACGCAGTATTTT.

The V and J genes are TRBV19 and TRBJ2-7, with 9 bases identical to TRBD1. The CDR3 runs 15 residues. Trimming removed 6 bases from V and 1 base from J; junction bases left unmatched: 7. Looked up from germline, CDR1 is LNHDA and CDR2 is SQIVND (reference sequence). The CDR3 protein is CASSLTGGASYEQYF. CDR3 nucleotides: TGTGCCAGTAGCCTTACAGGGGGCGCATCCTACGAGCAGTACTTC.

The chain carries TRBV5-1 and TRBJ2-5, with 8 bases identical to TRBD2. CDR1 and CDR2 (germline): SGHRS, YFSETQ. V trimming: 7 bases; J trimming: 4 bases; junction bases outside the gene matches: 9. The CDR3 consists of 14 residues. This CDR3 reads CASGTRPTVETQYF. In DNA form, the CDR3 reads TGCGCCAGCGGGACTAGGCCGACTGTAGAGACCCAGTACTTC.

This clone occurred a few times. The sample carries other DNA sequences with the same CDR3. The rearrangement links TRBV19 to TRBJ2-1; TRBD2 is a possible D gene (6 bases). This CDR3 comprises 14 residues. Germline V gives CDR1 LNHDA, CDR2 SQIVND (reference sequence). The ends were cut back, 3 bases at V and 3 bases at J, with 9 bases in the middle. DNA for the CDR3: TGTGCCAGTAGTATCGGGAGCGGCTACAATGAGCAGTTCTTC. Translation gives CASSIGSGYNEQFF.

The CDR3 sequence: CASSIPREGTEAFF. The CDR3, as DNA: TGTGCCAGTAGTATACCCAGGGAGGGCACTGAAGCTTTCTTT. This chain joins TRBV19 and TRBJ1-1, with D possibly matching TRBD1 (5 bases). The CDR3 contains 14 residues. Germline V gives CDR1 LNHDA, CDR2 SQIVND (reference sequence). V was cut by 2 bases and J by 4 bases, with 11 bases left in between.

This sequence joins TRBV18 and TRBJ1-5, with 8 nucleotides matching TRBD1. Looked up from germline, CDR1 is KGHSH and CDR2 is LQKENI. Trimming took 6 bases from V and 0 from J; bases not matched to a gene: 4. The CDR3 runs to 15 residues. CDR3 in amino acids: CASSQGQASNQPQHF. DNA of the CDR3: TGTGCCAGCTCCCAGGGACAGGCTAGCAATCAGCCCCAGCATTTT.

This clone was picked up a small number of times. CDR3 residues: CASRLTGNYGYTF. The DNA of the CDR3 is TGTGCCAGCAGGCTTACAGGGAACTATGGCTACACCTTC. The genes are TRBV7-2 and TRBJ1-2; possibly TRBD1 for D (6 bases). Trimming took off 6 bases at V and 2 bases at J, with 10 bases between the two ends. The CDR3 spans 13 residues. Germline lookup yields CDR1 SGHTA and CDR2 FQGNSA.

The chain couples TRBV7-9 to TRBJ1-2; 10 positions agree with TRBD1. Germline CDR1 SEHNR, CDR2 FQNEAQ (reference sequence). There are 16 residues in the CDR3. With V trimmed by 0 bases and J by 3 bases, 4 bases remained unmatched. The CDR3 DNA follows: TGTGCCAGCAGCTTAGCGGCTGGGACAGGGGACTATGGCTACACCTTC. This sequence encodes CASSLAAGTGDYGYTF.

The V call is TRBV21-1, the J call TRBJ1-1. TRBV21-1 is tagged as a pseudogene. CDR3 length: 13 amino acids. The CDR3 coding sequence is TGTGCCAGCAAGACCAGGGAGGGGACTGAAGCTTTCTTT. Translating it yields CASKTREGTEAFF.

The chain carries TRBV14 and TRBJ2-7; a weak D match, TRBD1 (6 bases). Germline V gene data show CDR1 as SGHDN and CDR2 as FVKESK. The CDR3 spans 13 residues. Trimming shortened V by 5 bases and J by 6 bases, and 14 bases separated the two germline ends. This CDR3 is CASSNRVVSEQYF. CDR3 DNA: TGTGCCAGCAGCAACAGGGTGGTTAGCGAGCAGTACTTC.

The chain has TRBV9 and TRBJ2-1; tentatively, D is TRBD2 (5 bases). The CDR3 is made up of 15 amino acids. V was shortened by 2 bases and J by 10 bases, with 19 bases between the two germline ends. Looked up from germline, CDR1 is SGDLS and CDR2 is YYNGEE. The CDR3 loop reads CASSVFSVDVQEQFF. CDR3 nucleotides: TGTGCCAGCAGCGTTTTTAGCGTTGACGTTCAAGAGCAGTTCTTC.

The table lists this clone with a few counts. The gene calls are TRBV6-5 and TRBJ1-1; 7 nucleotides line up with TRBD1. V shed 4 bases and J 3 bases; nucleotides not matched to a gene: 11. CDR3 length: 16 residues. CDR1 MNHEY and CDR2 SVGAGI come from the germline V gene. CDR3 bases: TGTGCCAGCAGTTTTACCCTACAGGGGTTGGACACTGAAGCTTTCTTT. Residues: CASSFTLQGLDTEAFF.

The gene calls are TRBV7-3 and TRBJ2-3; D might be TRBD1 (5 bases). CDR3 length: 15 residues. V shed 4 bases and J shed 0 bases, with 11 bases lying between them. Germline V CDR1 and CDR2: SGHTA, FQGTGA. The CDR3 loop reads CASSSGMASTDTQYF. The CDR3 region has the DNA TGTGCCAGCAGCTCAGGGATGGCTAGCACAGATACGCAGTATTTT. The full variable domain, completed using reference TRBV7-3 and TRBJ2-3, is GAGVSQTPSNKVTEKGKYVELRCDPISGHTALYWYRQSLGQGPEFLIYFQGTGAADDSGLPNDRFFAVRPEGSVSTLKIQRTERGDSAVYLCASSSGMASTDTQYFGPGTRLTVL.

This rearrangement joins TRBV4-3 to TRBJ2-2; tentatively, D is TRBD2 (7 bases). Deletions cut 4 bases from V and 7 bases from J, with 19 bases between. The length of the CDR3 is 16 residues. CDR1 and CDR2 from the germline V gene are LGHNA and YSLEER. The DNA for the CDR3 is TGCGCCAGCAGCCCCCAGGGGCGGGAGAACGGCGGGGAGCTGTTTTTT. Protein product: CASSPQGRENGGELFF.

This clone occurred a few times. This chain links TRBV4-2 with TRBJ2-5; 13 nucleotides match TRBD2. The CDR3 runs to 17 residues. Germline CDR1 LGHNA, CDR2 YNFKEQ. Losses at the gene ends were 0 bases for V and 5 bases for J; bases not matched to a gene: 6. CDR3 DNA sequence: TGTGCCAGCAGCCAAGAAACTAGCGGGAGGGCCCACGAGACCCAGTACTTC. It translates to CASSQETSGRAHETQYF.